Shown below are 6 T cell receptor beta chains from a single sample sequenced in a study of T-cell reconstitution after alpha-beta-depleted transplantation in children. Using unique molecular identifiers, the investigators prepared the TCRbeta library. MiXCR was run by TCRdb on the PCR reads, yielding one entry per CDR3 protein. The repertoire includes roughly 420,000 distinct CDR3 sequences, 16% of them detected once, and 25% to 35% sits in the top ten. Sequenced material: PBMCs, mostly from graft donor cells, taken 360 days after TCRalphabeta/CD19-depleted stem cell transplant. These receptors originate from a boy under three years old who had a stem cell transplant for Wiskott-Aldrich syndrome, so the T cells may come from the graft donor.

This clonotype was seen a few times. The chain employs TRBV12-3 or TRBV12-4 and TRBJ1-5, with D perhaps matching TRBD1 (6 bases). V lost 6 bases, J lost 6 bases, and 12 bases lay in between. This CDR3 spans 13 amino acids. CDR3 in amino acids: CASREQGGQPQHF. The DNA of the CDR3 is TGTGCCAGCAGGGAACAGGGTGGTCAGCCCCAGCATTTT.

This clonotype was detected a few times. V and J are TRBV5-1 and TRBJ1-2; TRBD1 might be the D (6 bases). V dropped 0 bases and J dropped 2 bases, with 8 bases sitting between them. The germline gives CDR1 SGHRS, CDR2 YFSETQ. CDR3 length: 14 amino acids. The CDR3 region is CASSLADRNYGYTF. In DNA, the CDR3 is TGCGCCAGCAGCTTGGCCGACAGGAACTATGGCTACACCTTC. The variable domain in full, with the rest retrieved from reference TRBV5-1 and TRBJ1-2, is KAGVTQTPRYLIKTRGQQVTLSCSPISGHRSVSWYQQTPGQGLQFLFEYFSETQRNKGNFPGRFSGRQFSNSRSEMNVSTLELGDSALYLCASSLADRNYGYTFGSGTRLTVV.

This clonotype turned up a few times. The CDR3 sequence: CASSWGRPRHNEQFF. CDR3 in DNA: TGTGCCAGCAGTTGGGGACGGCCTAGACACAATGAGCAGTTCTTC. The chain has TRBV28 and TRBJ2-1, with D perhaps TRBD1 or TRBD2 (5 bases each). There are 15 residues in the CDR3. Trimming took 4 bases from V and 5 from J, leaving 15 bases between them. Germline V CDR1 and CDR2: MDHEN, SYDVKM.

This clonotype was seen only a few times. The rearrangement uses TRBV9 and TRBJ2-1; D gene ambiguous. This CDR3 spans 15 amino acids. V was shortened by 4 bases and J by 5 bases, with 16 bases between the two germline ends. CDR1 and CDR2 (germline): SGDLS, YYNGEE. The CDR3 is CASSPSRKADNEQFF. In DNA, the CDR3 is TGTGCCAGCAGCCCTAGTAGAAAGGCTGACAATGAGCAGTTCTTC.

The chain has TRBV18 and TRBJ2-7; possibly TRBD1 or TRBD2 for D (5 bases each). The CDR3 spans 15 residues. Germline values: CDR1 KGHSH, CDR2 LQKENI. Deletions cut 3 bases from V and 4 bases from J, with 16 bases between. The DNA of the CDR3 is TGTGCCAGCTCACCTCCCCCGGGACCCGTTTACGAGCAGTACTTC. This sequence encodes CASSPPPGPVYEQYF.

The rearrangement uses TRBV7-6 and TRBJ2-5, with TRBD1 identical over 9 bases. The CDR3 runs to 16 residues. From germline, CDR1 is SGHVS and CDR2 FNYEAQ. Germline trimming cut 1 base from V and 4 bases from J; bases unmatched to any gene: 7. The CDR3 protein is CASSLVPPGQGETQYF. The CDR3, as DNA: TGTGCCAGCAGCTTAGTGCCCCCGGGACAGGGAGAGACCCAGTACTTC.